Presented here are 32 T cell receptor beta chains from one specimen sequenced in a study of T-cell memory formation after mild COVID-19 (dated by TCRdb to the early 2020s). Library preparation was by 5' RACE. TCRdb records Illumina NovaSeq 6000 as the sequencer. TCRdb applied fastp at Q25 and MiXCR to the public reads, then kept only in-frame beta chains. Identical CDR3 proteins give one entry, which carries the most common genes and DNA. The sample table records approximately 260,000 distinct CDR3 sequences; over 15% of these occur just once. 3.5% to 4% of the sample belongs to the ten largest clones. Sequenced sample: PBMCs or a T cell subset sorted from them (not recorded which). The receptor set was obtained from a man younger than 30 who had mild COVID-19 (a few samples of this study predate the infection). The sample titles of this study are shuffled in the database, so cell type and time point are left out; the donor was told from shared clones.

This clonotype was detected ten times or more. The chain has TRBV7-2 and TRBJ2-3, with 13 bases that match TRBD2. Germline V gene sequence: CDR1 SGHTA, CDR2 FQGNSA. The length of the CDR3 is 17 residues. J lost 0 bases, V lost 3 bases, and 3 bases had no gene match. The CDR3 here is CASSLTSGGPSTDTQYF. CDR3 coding DNA: TGTGCCAGCAGCTTGACTAGCGGGGGGCCTAGCACAGATACGCAGTATTTT.

The chain joins TRBV5-1 to TRBJ1-3; D gene ambiguous. V gave up 4 bases and J gave up 1 base, with 9 bases separating them. Per the germline V gene, CDR1 is SGHRS and CDR2 is YFSETQ. The CDR3 is made up of 14 amino acids. DNA for the CDR3: TGCGCCAGCAGCCCGAGTGAATCTGGAAACACCATATATTTT. Its translation is CASSPSESGNTIYF. Full variable domain (outside the CDR3, taken from reference TRBV5-1 and TRBJ1-3): KAGVTQTPRYLIKTRGQQVTLSCSPISGHRSVSWYQQTPGQGLQFLFEYFSETQRNKGNFPGRFSGRQFSNSRSEMNVSTLELGDSALYLCASSPSESGNTIYFGEGSWLTVV.

The genes are TRBV11-2 and TRBJ2-1; 12 bases map to TRBD2. From germline, CDR1 is SGHAT and CDR2 FQNNGV. V was clipped by 6 bases and J by 9 bases; unmatched bases: 3. The CDR3 runs 13 residues. The CDR3, as DNA: TGTGCCAGCAGGACTAGCGGGGGTAGTGAGCAGTTCTTC. As protein: CASRTSGGSEQFF.

This clonotype was observed a few times. The chain couples TRBV5-1 to TRBJ1-2; a possible D gene is TRBD1 (6 bases). The germline V gene encodes CDR1 SGHRS and CDR2 YFSETQ. This CDR3 comprises 16 residues. V was trimmed by 3 bases and J by 5 bases, leaving 20 bases between them. The chain's CDR3 is CASSSEQGILGYGYTF. The CDR3 coding sequence is TGCGCCAGCAGCTCGGAACAGGGAATCCTGGGGTATGGCTACACCTTC.

The V call is TRBV5-1, the J call TRBJ2-6; D may match TRBD1 or TRBD2 (6 bases each). There are 16 residues in the CDR3. CDR1 and CDR2 from the germline V gene are SGHRS and YFSETQ. The V gene lost 1 base and the J gene lost 2 bases, with 10 bases spanning the gap. CDR3 DNA sequence: TGCGCCAGCAGCTTGTTCGGGGGCCCTGGGGCCAACGTCCTGACTTTC. Its protein product is CASSLFGGPGANVLTF.

This clonotype was counted ten times or more. The CDR3 DNA reads as TGTGCCAGCAGCTTAGCGCCGTCGACAAGCTCCTACAATGAGCAGTTCTTC. As protein: CASSLAPSTSSYNEQFF. The V and J genes are TRBV7-2 and TRBJ2-1, with D unresolved. CDR1 is SGHTA, CDR2 FQGNSA, per germline. V was clipped by 0 bases and J by 0 bases, with 12 bases between them. CDR3 length: 17 amino acids.

The V gene is TRBV20-1, the J gene TRBJ1-2, with D hard to call. Germline CDR1 reads DFQATT; CDR2 reads SNEGSKA (reference sequence). Trimming stripped 2 bases from V and 4 bases from J, with 5 bases between. The CDR3 is 11 residues long. The CDR3 sequence is CSARSAYGYTF. In DNA form, the CDR3 reads TGCAGTGCTAGATCCGCCTATGGCTACACCTTC.

The gene calls are TRBV20-1 and TRBJ1-2; D is perhaps TRBD1 (6 bases). Germline V lookup: CDR1 DFQATT, CDR2 SNEGSKA (reference sequence). This CDR3 spans 14 amino acids. V lost 3 bases and J lost 2, with 13 bases in between. This CDR3 is CSASPGHNNYGYTF. The CDR3 nucleotides read TGCAGTGCTAGCCCGGGACACAACAACTATGGCTACACCTTC.

The genes are TRBV12-3 or TRBV12-4 and TRBJ2-7; 12 bases agree with TRBD1. Germline trimming cut 6 bases from V and 4 bases from J; bases unmatched to any gene: 13. The CDR3 runs 17 residues. The CDR3 region is CASSPGQGAPRGYEQYV. The CDR3 coding sequence is TGTGCCAGCAGCCCGGGACAGGGGGCGCCGAGGGGGTACGAGCAGTACGTC.

The chain carries TRBV7-2 and TRBJ1-2; TRBD1 matches at 8 bases. The CDR3 sequence is 15 residues long. The J segment lost 4 bases and the V segment lost 4 bases, leaving 8 bases of the junction unmatched. Germline CDR1 SGHTA, CDR2 FQGNSA. CDR3 region: CASSSGTGGGYGYTF. The CDR3 DNA reads TGTGCCAGCAGCTCAGGGACAGGAGGGGGCTATGGCTACACCTTC.

This clonotype showed up many times. The chain combines TRBV12-3 or TRBV12-4 with TRBJ2-5; 11 bases map to TRBD2. J was trimmed by 3 bases and V by 6 bases; bases with no gene match: 3. CDR3 length equals 14 residues. CDR3 sequence reads: CASSLAGGEETQYF. The CDR3 DNA reads TGTGCCAGCAGCCTAGCGGGGGGAGAAGAGACCCAGTACTTC.

The rearrangement links TRBV7-9 to TRBJ2-7, with no clear D. The CDR3 runs to 16 residues. Germline CDR1 and CDR2: SEHNR and FQNEAQ (reference sequence). V was trimmed by 2 bases and J by 2 bases, leaving 16 bases between them. The CDR3: CASSLSGSAHPYEQYF. CDR3 nucleotides: TGTGCCAGCAGCTTATCGGGCAGCGCGCACCCCTACGAGCAGTACTTC. Variable domain in full (rest from reference TRBV7-9 and TRBJ2-7): DTGVSQNPRHKITKRGQNVTFRCDPISEHNRLYWYRQTLGQGPEFLTYFQNEAQLEKSRLLSDRFSAERPKGSFSTLEIQRTEQGDSAMYLCASSLSGSAHPYEQYFGPGTRLTVT.

V is TRBV5-1 and J is TRBJ2-2; TRBD1 agrees at 7 bases. CDR3 length equals 16 residues. CDR1 is SGHRS and CDR2 is YFSETQ in the germline V gene. Unmatched junction bases numbered 11, after V lost 3 bases and J lost 6 bases. The CDR3 reads CASSSRQGPVSGELFF. The CDR3 nucleotides read TGCGCCAGCAGCTCAAGACAGGGACCCGTTTCCGGGGAGCTGTTTTTT.

This clonotype was counted between two and nine times. The chain employs TRBV6-2 or TRBV6-3 and TRBJ2-5; no clear D gene. Germline V gene data show CDR1 as MNHEY and CDR2 as SVGEGT. V lost 6 bases and J lost 9, with 11 bases in between. This CDR3 region has 11 residues. CDR3 residues: CASSPHVAQYF. CDR3 sequence (DNA): TGTGCCAGCAGCCCCCACGTCGCCCAGTACTTC.

The chain joins TRBV9 to TRBJ2-3; maybe TRBD2 (7 bases). The V end lost 0 bases, the J end lost 9 bases, and 8 bases lay between the germline ends. CDR1 SGDLS and CDR2 YYNGEE come from the germline V gene. The CDR3 sequence is 12 residues long. DNA for the CDR3: TGTGCCAGCAGCGTAGAGGGGGGGACGCAGTATTTT. Translation: CASSVEGGTQYF.

This clonotype was seen repeatedly, ten times or more. The rearrangement joins TRBV2 to TRBJ2-1; 10 positions agree with TRBD2. Germline V gene lookup returns CDR1 SNHLY and CDR2 FYNNEI. This CDR3 contains 13 residues. V was pared by 9 bases and J by 2 bases, with 1 base of the junction left unmatched. DNA of the CDR3: TGTGCCAGTAGCGGGGGGACCTACAATGAGCAGTTCTTC. Its protein is CASSGGTYNEQFF.

This sequence joins TRBV7-9 and TRBJ1-2, with a possible D match to TRBD1 (5 bases). The V end was cut by 6 bases, the J end by 8 bases, with 16 bases between. This CDR3 has 13 residues. Germline-derived CDR1 and CDR2 are SEHNR and FQNEAQ (reference sequence). The CDR3 reads CASRPEGEVGYTF. CDR3 bases: TGTGCCAGCAGGCCCGAAGGGGAGGTCGGCTACACCTTC.

V gene TRBV2 combines with J gene TRBJ2-5; D unclear. V lost 3 bases and J lost 5, with 4 bases in between. Germline V gene data show CDR1 as SNHLY and CDR2 as FYNNEI. The CDR3 sequence is 11 residues long. The CDR3 nucleotides are TGTGCCAGCAGTGATCTCGAGACCCAGTACTTC. Protein product: CASSDLETQYF.

This clonotype has just a few counts. The genes are TRBV29-1 and TRBJ2-5; a possible D gene is TRBD1 (5 bases). Trimming removed 0 bases from V and 7 bases from J, with 15 bases in between. Germline CDR1 and CDR2: SQVTM and ANQGSEA. The CDR3 length is 14 residues. Here the CDR3 DNA reads TGCAGCGTTGAAGATAGACTGGGGCTTAGGACCCAGTACTTC. It translates to CSVEDRLGLRTQYF.

V usage is TRBV7-2 and J usage is TRBJ1-1; TRBD1 is a possible D gene (5 bases). V lost 2 bases and J 5 bases, leaving 12 bases between the germline ends. Germline CDR1 reads SGHTA; CDR2 reads FQGNSA. CDR3 length: 14 amino acids. Here the CDR3 reads CASSLIPGTTEAFF. The CDR3 DNA sequence: TGTGCCAGCAGCTTAATCCCGGGGACGACTGAAGCTTTCTTT.

This clonotype was seen more than once but under ten times. This chain joins TRBV7-9 and TRBJ2-6; weak D call: TRBD1 (7 bases). Germline V gene sequence: CDR1 SEHNR, CDR2 FQNEAQ (reference sequence). CDR3 size: 18 residues. Trimming took off 1 base at V and 0 bases at J, with 13 bases between the two ends. Here the CDR3 DNA reads TGTGCCAGCAGCTTAGGACAGGGACTCATCTCTGGGGCCAACGTCCTGACTTTC. It codes for CASSLGQGLISGANVLTF.

In its sample, this clonotype was seen a few times. The V and J genes are TRBV24-1 and TRBJ1-2; TRBD1 matches at 7 bases. CDR1 is KGHDR, CDR2 SFDVKD, per germline. This CDR3 is built from 14 residues. V dropped 9 bases and J dropped 4; count of bases not matched to a gene: 10. The CDR3 coding sequence is TGTGCCACCGGAACAGGGGACTTCGGCTATGGCTACACCTTC. It codes for CATGTGDFGYGYTF.

This sequence joins TRBV19 and TRBJ2-5, with D maybe TRBD1 (6 bases). The CDR3 loop spans 13 amino acids. Germline V gives CDR1 LNHDA, CDR2 SQIVND (reference sequence). Trimming took off 4 bases at V and 0 bases at J, with 6 bases between the two ends. DNA for the CDR3: TGTGCCAGTAGTAGGGACAACCAAGAGACCCAGTACTTC. Its translation is CASSRDNQETQYF.

The gene calls are TRBV5-1 and TRBJ2-1; D unclear. V was shortened by 2 bases and J by 9 bases, with 18 bases between the two germline ends. This CDR3 spans 15 amino acids. Germline CDR1 reads SGHRS; CDR2 reads YFSETQ. CDR3 nucleotides: TGCGCCAGCAGCTTCGAGACTCCTGGTATCGGTGAGCAGTTCTTC. Translated: CASSFETPGIGEQFF. The variable domain in full, with the rest retrieved from reference TRBV5-1 and TRBJ2-1, is KAGVTQTPRYLIKTRGQQVTLSCSPISGHRSVSWYQQTPGQGLQFLFEYFSETQRNKGNFPGRFSGRQFSNSRSEMNVSTLELGDSALYLCASSFETPGIGEQFFGPGTRLTVL.

This clonotype has more than one count but fewer than ten. This chain joins TRBV27 and TRBJ2-2; 11 bases line up with TRBD1. Germline trimming cut 5 bases from V and 0 bases from J; bases unmatched to any gene: 11. Germline loops: CDR1 MNHEY, CDR2 SMNVEV (reference sequence). The CDR3 is 19 amino acids. CDR3 sequence reads: CASSARGTGGQTNTGELFF. Here the CDR3 DNA reads TGTGCCAGCAGTGCCCGGGGGACAGGGGGGCAAACGAACACCGGGGAGCTGTTTTTT.

The CDR3 loop is CASSQALGGGGGNTIYF. The CDR3 region has the DNA TGCGCCAGCAGCCAAGCTTTAGGAGGGGGAGGTGGAAACACCATATATTTT. V and J are TRBV4-3 and TRBJ1-3, with D possibly TRBD1 on 6 matching bases. V was trimmed by 1 base and J by 3 bases, leaving 16 bases between them. The V gene's germline CDR1 is LGHNA and CDR2 YSLEER. This CDR3 comprises 17 residues.

This clonotype was seen many times. The rearrangement uses TRBV29-1 and TRBJ2-3, with D hard to call. The CDR3 runs 14 residues. From germline, CDR1 is SQVTM and CDR2 ANQGSEA. Trimming took 6 bases from V and 2 from J, leaving 15 bases between them. The CDR3 loop reads CSVAPWTDTDTQYF. The CDR3 nucleotides are TGCAGCGTAGCGCCCTGGACGGACACAGATACGCAGTATTTT.

There are a few counts of this clonotype. The chain is built from TRBV11-2 and TRBJ1-2, with 8 nucleotides matching TRBD1. Unmatched junction bases numbered 7, after V lost 3 bases and J lost 4 bases. Germline V gives CDR1 SGHAT, CDR2 FQNNGV. This CDR3 contains 15 residues. CDR3 residues: CASSFQGQGTYGYTF. The DNA of the CDR3 is TGTGCCAGCAGCTTTCAAGGACAGGGAACCTATGGCTACACCTTC.

This clonotype was seen a handful of times. The rearrangement uses TRBV5-1 and TRBJ2-5; no clear D. In germline, CDR1 is SGHRS, CDR2 YFSETQ. The germline V and J ends were trimmed by 5 bases and 1 base, with 12 bases remaining between them. There are 14 residues in the CDR3. The CDR3 DNA is TGCGCCAGCAGTTCTAACGGATTCCAAGAGACCCAGTACTTC. As protein: CASSSNGFQETQYF.

This clonotype was seen a handful of times. The chain carries TRBV29-1 and TRBJ2-3; D remains ambiguous. Trimming stripped 1 base from V and 2 bases from J, with 7 bases between. The CDR3 loop spans 13 amino acids. The germline CDR1 and CDR2 sequences are SQVTM and ANQGSEA. As DNA, the CDR3 is TGCAGCGTTGAAGGGCGGTACACAGATACGCAGTATTTT. Its protein is CSVEGRYTDTQYF.

This clonotype was recorded only once. This chain uses TRBV11-1 with TRBJ2-4; 10 positions agree with TRBD1. This CDR3 has 14 residues. The germline CDR1 and CDR2 sequences are SGHAT and FQDESV (reference sequence). Unmatched junction bases numbered 4, after V lost 3 bases and J lost 8 bases. The CDR3 nucleotides are TGTGCCAGCAGCTTGACAGGGGGCGCGGACATTCAGTACTTC. It specifies CASSLTGGADIQYF.

The chain combines TRBV7-9 with TRBJ1-3; no firm D call. The CDR3 is 15 amino acids. The V gene's germline CDR1 is SEHNR and CDR2 FQNEAQ (reference sequence). Trimming removed 1 base at V and 4 bases at J, with 11 bases between. The CDR3 region is CASSLVIQSGNTIYF. CDR3 DNA sequence: TGTGCCAGCAGCTTAGTGATACAGTCCGGAAACACCATATATTTT. Looking up the rest from reference TRBV7-9 and TRBJ1-3 gives the full variable domain: DTGVSQNPRHKITKRGQNVTFRCDPISEHNRLYWYRQTLGQGPEFLTYFQNEAQLEKSRLLSDRFSAERPKGSFSTLEIQRTEQGDSAMYLCASSLVIQSGNTIYFGEGSWLTVV.